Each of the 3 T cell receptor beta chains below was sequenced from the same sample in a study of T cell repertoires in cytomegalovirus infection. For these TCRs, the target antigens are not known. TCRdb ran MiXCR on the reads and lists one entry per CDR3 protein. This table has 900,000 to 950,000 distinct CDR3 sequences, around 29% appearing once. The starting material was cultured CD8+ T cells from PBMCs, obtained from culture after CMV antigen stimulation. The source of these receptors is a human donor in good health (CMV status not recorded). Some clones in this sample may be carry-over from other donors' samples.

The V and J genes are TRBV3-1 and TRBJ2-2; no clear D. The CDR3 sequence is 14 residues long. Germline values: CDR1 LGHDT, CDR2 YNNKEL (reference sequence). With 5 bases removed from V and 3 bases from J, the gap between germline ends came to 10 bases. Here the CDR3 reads CASSLVTYTGELFF. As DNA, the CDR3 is TGTGCCAGCAGCTTAGTCACCTACACCGGGGAGCTGTTTTTT.

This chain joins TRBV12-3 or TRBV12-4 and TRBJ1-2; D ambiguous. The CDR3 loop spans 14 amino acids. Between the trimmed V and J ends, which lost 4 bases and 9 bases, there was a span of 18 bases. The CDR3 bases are TGTGCCAGCAGTTCCACCGGAGCCCAGAGGAGCTACACCTTC. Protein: CASSSTGAQRSYTF.

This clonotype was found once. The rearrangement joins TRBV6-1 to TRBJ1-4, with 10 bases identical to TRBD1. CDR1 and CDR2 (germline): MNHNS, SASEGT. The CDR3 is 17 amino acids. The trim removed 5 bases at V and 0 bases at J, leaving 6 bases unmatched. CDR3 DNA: TGTGCCAGCAGTTACACCGGACAGGGGGCAACTAATGAAAAACTGTTTTTT. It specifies CASSYTGQGATNEKLFF.